The rows below give T cell receptor beta chains drawn from one sample of a study of a mutant IDH1 vaccine in newly diagnosed glioma. Assay: immunoSEQ multiplex PCR; the TCRdb copy retains only in-frame clones and omits some. The sample contains tens of thousands of clones, approximately 83% of which appear only once. No cognate antigen is known for these TCRs. The material was PBMCs, obtained from a glioma patient whose treatment included an IDH1 peptide vaccine. The receptors originated from a man in his forties with glioma. The CDR3 runs from the conserved cysteine through the conserved F or W. A D gene is named only where the DNA matches it firmly. The size of a clone is reported for some rows only, either as once, few or many, or as a class for expanded clones.

J	D	size	V	DNA	CDR3
TRBJ1-2	-	-	TRBV5-5	TGTGCCAGCAGCCGATCTCAGGGCAACTATGGCTACACCTTC	CASSRSQGNYGYTF
TRBJ2-2	-	-	TRBV5-6	TGTGCCAGCAGCTTCTGGGTGGCTCCCGACGGGGAGCTGTTTTTT	CASSFWVAPDGELFF
TRBJ2-1	-	-	TRBV18	TGTGCCAGCTCAAGCTCGGGGGCAGGGGCCGGCAATGAGCAGTTCTTC	CASSSSGAGAGNEQFF
TRBJ1-2	TRBD1	-	TRBV19	TGTGCCAGTAGTATACTAGGACAGGGGCTTGGCTACACCTTC	CASSILGQGLGYTF
TRBJ1-5	-	-	TRBV7-9	TGTGCCAGCAGCTTAGCCACAGACAATCAGCCCCAGCATTTT	CASSLATDNQPQHF
TRBJ2-3	-	-	TRBV6-5	TGTGCCAGCAGCTCACCCGGCGATACGCAGTATTTT	CASSSPGDTQYF
TRBJ2-1	TRBD1	-	TRBV6-4	TGTGCCAGCAGTGCTAAACAGGGGCTTTGGGATGAGCAGTTCTTC	CASSAKQGLWDEQFF
TRBJ1-3	-	-	TRBV19	TGTGCCAGTAGTCGTGACCTGGGAAACACCATATATTTT	CASSRDLGNTIYF
TRBJ2-7	-	-	TRBV7-9	TGTGCCAGCAGCTTAAGTCCCTACGAGCAGTACTTC	CASSLSPYEQYF
TRBJ2-3	-	-	TRBV2	TGTGCCAGCAGTGAATCTGGGGACCGTGGCACAGATACGCAGTATTTT	CASSESGDRGTDTQYF
TRBJ2-3	-	-	TRBV9	TGTGCCAGCAGCTTTGGGGTCGTCACAGATACGCAGTATTTT	CASSFGVVTDTQYF
TRBJ1-4	-	few	TRBV5-4	TGTGCCAGCAGCGTGTTCGACTCGGGTGAAAAACTGTTTTTT	CASSVFDSGEKLFF
TRBJ2-7	TRBD2	-	TRBV10-3	TGTGCCATCGGTGACGAGCGGGAGGGCTACGAGCAGTACTTC	CAIGDEREGYEQYF
TRBJ2-7	-	-	TRBV19	TGTGCCAGTAGTCTCGGGCCTTCCTACGAGCAGTACTTC	CASSLGPSYEQYF
TRBJ1-1	-	few	TRBV14	TGTGCCAGCAGCTTTCAGACTTACACTGAAGCTTTCTTT	CASSFQTYTEAFF
TRBJ2-7	-	-	TRBV20-1	TGCAGTGCTAGTGGAGGCTACGAGCAGTACTTC	CSASGGYEQYF
TRBJ2-2	-	-	TRBV9	TGTGCCAGCAGCTTGCGGACGTCCTTCGGGGAGCTGTTTTTT	CASSLRTSFGELFF
TRBJ2-7	TRBD2	few	TRBV9	TGTGCCAGCAGCGTAGCTTCCGGGACTAGAGGCTACGAGCAGTACTTC	CASSVASGTRGYEQYF
TRBJ2-2	-	-	TRBV19	TGTGCCAGTAGACCCAATCTAGGGGCCGGGGAGCTGTTTTTT	CASRPNLGAGELFF
TRBJ1-3	-	-	TRBV19	TGTGCCAGAGGAAACACCATATATTTT	CARGNTIYF
TRBJ2-7	TRBD1	once	TRBV6-5	TGTGCCAGCAGTCAACGGACAGGGGGGGAGCAGTACTTC	CASSQRTGGEQYF
TRBJ1-2	TRBD1	medium-sized	TRBV29-1	TGCAGCGTTGATCAGGGGGACTATGGCTACACCTTC	CSVDQGDYGYTF